The sequence of this T cell receptor beta chain was determined in a study of response to subunit inactivated influenza vaccine. Study-wide findings and caveats: Authors suggested seasonal influenza vaccinations each recruit few new T cells.

V dropped 3 bases and J dropped 1; count of bases not matched to a gene: 2. The germline V gene has CDR1 MNHEY and CDR2 SVGAGI. The CDR3 has 15 amino acids. The sample holds a few counts of this clonotype. Its specificity is unknown. TCRdb called the RT-PCR reads again in MiXCR, with one record for every CDR3 protein. The data hold 500,000 or so distinct CDR3 sequences, with about 15% observed a single time. This rearrangement joins TRBV6-5 to TRBJ2-2, with 7 bases matching TRBD2. The sequencing here drew on CD4+ T cells sorted from PBMCs, taken less than 30 months after vaccination. This receptor was obtained from a man in his fifties or sixties who received an inactivated influenza vaccine. CDR3 sequence (DNA): TGTGCCAGCAGTTATACGGGGGGGAACACCGGGGAGCTGTTTTTT. Residues: CASSYTGGNTGELFF.